Below are 13 T cell receptor beta chains sequenced from a single sample in a study of T cell repertoires in cytomegalovirus infection. TCRdb re-called the reads through MiXCR, storing one row per CDR3 protein. The sample yields roughly 640,000 distinct CDR3 sequences, 24% seen once. Sequencing input: CD8+ T cells from PBMCs. These TCRs come from a human donor in good health (CMV status not recorded). Some clones in this sample may be carry-over from other donors' samples.

This clonotype was observed a few times. The chain recombines TRBV4-3 with TRBJ2-1; tentatively, D is TRBD1 or TRBD2 (7 bases each). The CDR3 totals 15 residues. CDR1 and CDR2 from the germline V gene are LGHNA and YSLEER. V dropped 0 bases and J dropped 15 bases, with 21 bases sitting between them. CDR3 DNA sequence: TGCGCCAGCAGCCAAGATATAGGGGACAGCCGGGGGGCGTTCTTC. Its translation: CASSQDIGDSRGAFF.

The chain uses TRBV20-1 and TRBJ2-1; 13 nucleotides line up with TRBD2. CDR3 length: 15 residues. J gave up 8 bases and V 0 bases, and 4 bases lay outside the gene matches. CDR1 and CDR2 (germline): DFQATT, SNEGSKA (reference sequence). Here the CDR3 reads CSARETSGGLHEQFF. The CDR3 DNA is TGCAGTGCTAGAGAGACTAGCGGGGGGTTGCATGAGCAGTTCTTC.

In its sample, this clonotype was seen a few times. The chain carries TRBV28 and TRBJ2-1; no firm D call. CDR1 and CDR2 from the germline V gene are MDHEN and SYDVKM. V was cut by 5 bases and J by 3 bases, with 11 bases left in between. The CDR3 has 14 amino acids. CDR3 in amino acids: CASSVGRIYNEQFF. CDR3 sequence (DNA): TGTGCCAGCAGTGTCGGACGGATCTACAATGAGCAGTTCTTC.

As concerns this clonotype: With a much larger clone just one base away, this may be a read error. The chain is built from TRBV7-4 and TRBJ2-7, with 7 bases identical to TRBD1. Germline V gene lookup returns CDR1 SGHVT and CDR2 SQSDAQ. The CDR3 has 14 residues. As DNA, the CDR3 is TGTACCAGCAGCCACCGGGACAGCGCCTACGAGCAGTACGTC. Residues: CTSSHRDSAYEQYV.

The chain links TRBV20-1 to TRBJ1-2; TRBD1 matches 9 bases. The length of the CDR3 is 14 residues. The J segment lost 6 bases and the V segment lost 7 bases, leaving 12 bases of the junction unmatched. Germline loops: CDR1 DFQATT, CDR2 SNEGSKA (reference sequence). For the CDR3, the DNA is TGCAGTGGGACAGGGGTCTTCACGAGGGATGGCTACACCTTC. Its translation is CSGTGVFTRDGYTF.

This clonotype was seen a few times. The chain recombines TRBV27 with TRBJ1-2, with unresolved D. CDR3 size: 14 residues. CDR1 is MNHEY, CDR2 SMNVEV, per germline (reference sequence). V dropped 1 base and J dropped 6 bases, with 12 bases sitting between them. CDR3 bases: TGTGCCAGCAGTTTATTATCGATGGGGAATGGCTACACCTTC. Its translation: CASSLLSMGNGYTF.

This sequence joins TRBV29-1 and TRBJ1-2, with 9 nucleotides matching TRBD1. V lost 8 bases, J lost 4 bases, and 17 bases stayed unmatched. CDR3 size: 16 residues. Germline CDR1 and CDR2: SQVTM and ANQGSEA. This chain's CDR3 is CSLRQGQGDGGYGYTF. The CDR3 DNA follows: TGCAGCTTAAGACAGGGACAGGGAGATGGTGGCTATGGCTACACCTTC. The complete variable domain, with remaining parts taken from reference TRBV29-1 and TRBJ1-2, reads SAVISQKPSRDICQRGTSLTIQCQVDSQVTMMFWYRQQPGQSLTLIATANQGSEATYESGFVIDKFPISRPNLTFSTLTVSNMSPEDSSIYLCSLRQGQGDGGYGYTFGSGTRLTVV.

This clonotype was detected ten times or more. One end of the junction does not line up with germline, which may come from a read error. The rearrangement joins TRBV7-7 to TRBJ2-7, with 9 bases that match TRBD1. Germline-derived CDR1 and CDR2 are SSHAT and FNYEAQ (reference sequence). This CDR3 spans 15 amino acids. CDR3 nucleotides: TGTGCTAGCAGCGCCGAAGCGGGACAGGGTAGGGAGCAGTACTTC. Its translation: CASSAEAGQGREQYF.

This clonotype was observed a few times. The chain uses TRBV27 and TRBJ2-1, with D possibly matching TRBD2 (5 bases). V dropped 4 bases and J dropped 7 bases, with 14 bases sitting between them. Germline V gene data show CDR1 as MNHEY and CDR2 as SMNVEV (reference sequence). This CDR3 is built from 14 residues. CDR3 sequence reads: CASSSPTGVNEQFF. The CDR3 nucleotides read TGTGCCAGCAGTTCACCAACCGGGGTAAATGAGCAGTTCTTC.

This clonotype was detected once. This rearrangement joins TRBV7-9 to TRBJ2-5, with D possibly matching TRBD2 (6 bases). Trimming cost V 7 bases and J 7 bases, with 16 bases left between them. The CDR3 consists of 13 residues. Germline V CDR1 and CDR2: SEHNR, FQNEAQ (reference sequence). In DNA form, the CDR3 reads TGTGCCAGCAACTCGGGGGTTAGAGTGACCCAGTACTTC. This codes for CASNSGVRVTQYF.

This clonotype was observed a few times. The chain recombines TRBV29-1 with TRBJ1-2, with 8 bases lining up with TRBD1. The CDR3 runs to 11 residues. After removal of 6 bases from V and 7 bases from J, the junction contained 4 bases not matched to a gene. From germline, CDR1 is SQVTM and CDR2 ANQGSEA. Written as DNA, the CDR3 is TGCAGCGTCGACAGGGGCGGTGGCTACACCTTC. As protein: CSVDRGGGYTF.

This clonotype was counted ten times or more. The chain uses TRBV7-8 and TRBJ1-1, with 10 bases lining up with TRBD1. CDR1 is SGHVS, CDR2 FQNEAQ, per germline. This CDR3 is built from 15 residues. With V trimmed by 2 bases and J by 5 bases, 5 bases remained unmatched. The CDR3 sequence: CASSLPWTGGTEAFF. In DNA, the CDR3 is TGTGCCAGCAGCTTACCCTGGACAGGGGGAACTGAAGCTTTCTTT.

V gene TRBV7-4 combines with J gene TRBJ1-2; D ambiguous. There are 13 residues in the CDR3. Trimming took off 3 bases at V and 6 bases at J, with 11 bases between the two ends. The germline CDR1 and CDR2 sequences are SGHVT and SQSDAQ. The CDR3 DNA is TGTGCCAGCAGCTTCGACAACTTAAATGGCTACACCTTC. It translates to CASSFDNLNGYTF.